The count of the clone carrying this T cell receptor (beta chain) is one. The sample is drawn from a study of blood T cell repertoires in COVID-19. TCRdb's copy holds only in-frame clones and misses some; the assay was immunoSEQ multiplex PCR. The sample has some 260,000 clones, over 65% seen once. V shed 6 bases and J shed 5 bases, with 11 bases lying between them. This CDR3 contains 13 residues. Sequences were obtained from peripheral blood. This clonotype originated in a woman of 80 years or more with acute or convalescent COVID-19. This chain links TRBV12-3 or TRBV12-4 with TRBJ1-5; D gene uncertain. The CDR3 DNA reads TGTGCCAGCAGCCCAGGAGGGTATCAGCCCCAGCATTTT. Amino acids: CASSPGGYQPQHF.